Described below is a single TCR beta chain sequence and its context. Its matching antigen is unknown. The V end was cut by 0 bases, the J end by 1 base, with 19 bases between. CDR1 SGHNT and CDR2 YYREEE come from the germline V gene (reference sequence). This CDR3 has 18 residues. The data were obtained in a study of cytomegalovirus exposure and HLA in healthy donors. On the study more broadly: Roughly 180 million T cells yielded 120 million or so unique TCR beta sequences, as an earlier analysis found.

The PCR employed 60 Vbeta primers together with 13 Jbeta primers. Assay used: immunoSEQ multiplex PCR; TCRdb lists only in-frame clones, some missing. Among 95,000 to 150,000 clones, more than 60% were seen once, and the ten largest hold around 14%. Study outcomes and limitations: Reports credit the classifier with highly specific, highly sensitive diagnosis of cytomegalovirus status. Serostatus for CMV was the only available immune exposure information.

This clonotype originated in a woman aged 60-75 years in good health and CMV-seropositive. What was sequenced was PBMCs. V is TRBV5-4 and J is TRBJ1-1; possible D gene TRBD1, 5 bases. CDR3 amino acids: CASSLGFVGTGPNTEAFF. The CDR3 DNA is TGTGCCAGCAGCTTGGGGTTCGTAGGTACAGGACCGAACACTGAAGCTTTCTTT.